The source of this T cell receptor (beta chain) is a study of T cell changes during pregnancy in multiple sclerosis. This clone came up once. Produced via immunoSEQ multiplex PCR; TCRdb's table is partial and in-frame only. Of about 86,000 clones listed, 91% are singletons. The CDR3 has 16 residues. V was trimmed by 2 bases and J by 5 bases, leaving 18 bases between them. The germline gives CDR1 LNHDA, CDR2 SQIVND (reference sequence). The TCR originated in a female donor in good health, enrolled as a control in a pregnancy study. The sequencing used peripheral blood, collected in the first trimester of pregnancy. This chain links TRBV19 with TRBJ1-2; D is unclear. The CDR3 DNA follows: TGTGCCAGTAGTATAACGTACTCAGCGTTTGGATATGGCTACACCTTC. Its protein is CASSITYSAFGYGYTF.